This T cell receptor beta chain was documented in a study of blood T cells in healthy people across ages (dated by TCRdb to the mid-2010s). Looking at the study overall: Template switching captured roughly one uniquely barcoded TCR beta cDNA molecule per two T cells in model experiments. The study measured age-related changes in TCR beta repertoire diversity using deep sequencing normalized with unique cDNA molecular identifiers. Donors were grouped into four age groups: young (average about 15 years), middle-aged (approximately 41), aged (around 60) and long-lived (about 82). To avoid experimental bias, donors of different ages were spread randomly across the sequencing lanes. The study analyzed two additional independent replicas of 1 million unique cDNA reads from the same blood draw for two donors, one aged 18 to 29 and one aged 80 or older. Broader findings and caveats from the paper: Observed TCR beta diversity per million T cells fell roughly linearly with age, and a significant reduction was already apparent by age about 38. Compared with the aged group, more naive CD4+ T cells, fewer expanded clones and increased TCR diversity were shown by the long-lived group, suggesting age selection. Estimates of total diversity based on one million sequenced T cells were regarded as lower bounds and as underestimates. Observed TCR beta diversity correlated strongly with the percentage of naive T cells measured by flow cytometry. The CMV infection status of donors was not known, potentially confounding age-related changes in expanded clonotypes. Since profiling was done on bulk unsorted PBMCs, naive and antigen-experienced compartments could not be conclusively compared.

For CDR1 and CDR2, the germline V gene lists SGHTA and FQGTGA. Relative to germline, V is 5 bases shorter and J is 1 base shorter, with 14 bases between their ends. The CDR3 covers 15 residues, taking in both the cysteine and the phenylalanine. Only the CDR3 DNA is retained, 45 bases long and in frame from the first base. The 35 to 40 donors, aged roughly 6 to 95 years, were systemically healthy Caucasian individuals from Russia. Each donor gave 8.5 to 10 milliliters of peripheral blood, collected into EDTA-treated Vacutainer tubes. Ficoll-Paque density-gradient centrifugation was used to isolate PBMCs, with at least 6 million per sample. Total RNA, at least 6 micrograms per sample, was extracted from PBMCs with Trizol reagent. For every donor, an aliquot of PBMCs went through flow cytometry to measure the percentages of naive CD45RAhigh/CD27high T cells. Only a few counts were recorded for this clonotype. What antigen it recognizes has not been identified. No qualities accompany the bases; no much larger clone lies one base away.

The library was obtained by 5' RACE. Instrument on record: Illumina HiSeq 2500. A second PCR of roughly 7 to 11 cycles was performed with a sample-barcoded 5' primer and a J-beta primer mix. A template-switch 5' adaptor carrying 12 random nucleotides introduced a unique molecular identifier onto each TCR beta cDNA molecule. Each sample yielded at least 2.5 million CDR3-containing paired-end reads. All of the RNA was converted into first-strand cDNA using the Mint cDNA synthesis kit, with a TRBC-specific oligonucleotide serving as the primer. After uracil-DNA glycosylase treatment, a first 18-cycle PCR used universal primers M1SS and BC2_uni_R on all cDNA. Per the authors' processing: For normalization, 1 million high-quality reads were randomly selected from each sample, with every read carrying a distinct molecular identifier. Instead of being binned into consensus sequences, reads with shared molecular identifiers were discarded. MiTCR, set to a Q25 quality threshold and the strictest error-elimination algorithm, was used for CDR3 identification, clonotype clustering and error correction. A nonparametric unseen species model with Euler transformation was used to estimate a lower bound on total TCR beta diversity. Using fastp at Q25 and MiXCR, TCRdb reprocessed the public reads and kept productive beta chains. Identical CDR3 protein sequences are pooled into one entry, listed with their most common genes and DNA. TCRdb's processing, not the authors' own work, is the source of the V and J calls. Present in this sample are about a million distinct CDR3 sequences, around 46% of which were seen just once. Roughly 13% of the sample lies in the top ten.

What was sequenced was blood. The V and J segments used are TRBV7-3 and TRBJ1-1; the D gene is not confidently resolved. This receptor was obtained from a young man in good health. CDR3 region: CASSPLRAPNTEAFF. In nucleotides, the sequence is TGTGCCAGCAGCCCTCTGAGGGCCCCGAACACTGAAGCTTTCTTT.